These 23 T cell receptor beta chains came from one sample sequenced in a study of PD-1 blockade in mismatch repair-deficient tumors (dated 2017 in TCRdb). The library was made by the immunoSEQ multiplex PCR assay. Sourced from immuneACCESS, this table was stored by TCRdb with only in-frame sequences that have V and J called. A share of the clones is absent; for the studies checked, an unresolved V gene accounts for under half, and the remainder has no known explanation. The sample includes roughly 49,000 clones, with approximately 80% observed a single time. 2.5% to 4% of the sample is in the top ten clones. This sample's time point label indicates: peripheral blood before pembrolizumab. The sequencing used PBMCs, collected before pembrolizumab treatment. The receptor source for this set is an adult with mismatch repair-deficient cancer.

V is TRBV5-1 and J is TRBJ1-3, with 8 nucleotides matching TRBD1. V gave up 3 bases and J gave up 6 bases; unmatched junction bases: 8. Germline lookup yields CDR1 SGHRS and CDR2 YFSETQ. The CDR3 has 15 residues. The CDR3 spells CASSSGQGGINTIYF. The CDR3 coding sequence is TGCGCCAGCAGCTCAGGACAGGGAGGAATAAACACCATATATTTT.

This chain joins TRBV2 and TRBJ1-2, with D perhaps matching TRBD1 (5 bases). V was shortened by 7 bases and J by 4 bases, with 16 bases between the two germline ends. There are 14 residues in the CDR3. From germline, CDR1 is SNHLY and CDR2 FYNNEI. The CDR3: CASTGRGRTYGYTF. The CDR3 bases are TGTGCCAGCACCGGAAGGGGACGGACCTATGGCTACACCTTC.

The V call is TRBV4-3, the J call TRBJ1-1, with D possibly matching TRBD1 (5 bases). Germline lookup yields CDR1 LGHNA and CDR2 YSLEER. The CDR3 extends over 14 amino acids. The ends were cut back, 0 bases at V and 4 bases at J, with 9 bases in the middle. CDR3 nucleotides: TGCGCCAGCAGCCAAGAGGGGGGTGCCACTGAAGCTTTCTTT. Encoded protein: CASSQEGGATEAFF.

This chain joins TRBV7-2 and TRBJ1-1, with no clear D. V gave up 2 bases and J gave up 1 base, with 8 bases separating them. The CDR3 loop spans 14 amino acids. Germline CDR1 reads SGHTA; CDR2 reads FQGNSA. For the CDR3, the DNA is TGTGCCAGCAGCTTATTACTAGGGAACACTGAAGCTTTCTTT. Its protein product is CASSLLLGNTEAFF.

The chain links TRBV5-1 to TRBJ1-5, with TRBD1 matching over 8 bases. The CDR3 totals 15 residues. From germline, CDR1 is SGHRS and CDR2 YFSETQ. V gave up 2 bases and J gave up 5 bases; unmatched junction bases: 6. The CDR3 spells CASSLTGQGDQPQHF. The CDR3, as DNA: TGCGCCAGCAGCTTAACCGGACAGGGAGATCAGCCCCAGCATTTT.

V gene TRBV7-2 combines with J gene TRBJ2-2; 10 bases map to TRBD1. V gave up 5 bases and J gave up 6 bases; unmatched junction bases: 3. In germline, CDR1 is SGHTA, CDR2 FQGNSA. The CDR3 is made up of 14 amino acids. The CDR3 DNA reads TGTGCCAGCAGCGGGACAGGGGTCGCCGGGGAGCTGTTTTTT. Residues: CASSGTGVAGELFF.

In its sample, this clone was seen once. The chain combines TRBV18 with TRBJ1-1, with unresolved D. Germline CDR1 KGHSH, CDR2 LQKENI. This CDR3 spans 12 amino acids. Trimming shortened V by 3 bases and J by 8 bases, and 10 bases separated the two germline ends. CDR3 in amino acids: CASSPGMGEAFF. DNA of the CDR3: TGTGCCAGCTCACCTGGGATGGGGGAAGCTTTCTTT.

This clone was picked up one time. This chain joins TRBV11-1 and TRBJ2-1; the D gene could be TRBD1 or TRBD2 (5 bases each). In germline, CDR1 is SGHAT, CDR2 FQDESV (reference sequence). V shed 1 base and J shed 6 bases, with 10 bases lying between them. The CDR3 consists of 14 residues. The CDR3 region is CASSLDGDPNEQFF. CDR3 coding DNA: TGTGCCAGCAGCTTAGATGGGGACCCCAATGAGCAGTTCTTC.

The chain carries TRBV18 and TRBJ1-2; TRBD1 is a possible D gene (6 bases). Trimming cost V 3 bases and J 3 bases, with 14 bases left between them. The CDR3 is made up of 15 amino acids. Germline CDR1 KGHSH, CDR2 LQKENI. The DNA for the CDR3 is TGTGCCAGCTCACCGGCCGGACAGCCACACTATGGCTACACCTTC. Protein: CASSPAGQPHYGYTF.

The chain combines TRBV4-1 with TRBJ2-3; tentative D call: TRBD1 (6 bases). The CDR3 sequence is 16 residues long. The V gene's germline CDR1 is MGHRA and CDR2 YSYEKL. Between the trimmed V and J ends, which lost 2 bases and 4 bases, there was a span of 16 bases. Here the CDR3 reads CASSQRIGGAADTQYF. CDR3 DNA sequence: TGCGCCAGCAGCCAACGGATAGGGGGAGCCGCAGATACGCAGTATTTT.

The V call is TRBV5-5, the J call TRBJ1-2, with 9 bases matching TRBD1. J gave up 2 bases and V 4 bases, and 3 bases lay outside the gene matches. This CDR3 comprises 14 residues. The germline V gene encodes CDR1 SGHKS and CDR2 YYEKEE (reference sequence). DNA for the CDR3: TGTGCCAGCAGCGAGGGACAGGGAAACTATGGCTACACCTTC. Its translation is CASSEGQGNYGYTF.

A note on this clone: This CDR3 is also generated by other DNA sequences in the sample. J is TRBJ1-2 and V is TRBV28, with D hard to call. Germline V gene lookup returns CDR1 MDHEN and CDR2 SYDVKM. The CDR3 consists of 12 residues. V lost 1 base and J 5 bases, leaving 5 bases between the germline ends. CDR3 loop: CASSLSEYGYTF. The CDR3 bases are TGTGCCAGCAGTTTATCAGAGTATGGCTACACCTTC.

The chain joins TRBV7-2 to TRBJ1-2; TRBD1 agrees at 9 bases. With 4 bases clipped from V and 4 bases from J, the junction kept 10 bases outside the gene matches. Germline CDR1 reads SGHTA; CDR2 reads FQGNSA. The CDR3 is made up of 16 amino acids. The CDR3 reads CASSSLAGQGTYGYTF. The CDR3 region has the DNA TGTGCCAGCAGCTCTCTCGCGGGACAGGGCACCTATGGCTACACCTTC.

The chain employs TRBV11-2 and TRBJ2-6; no clear D. V shed 1 base and J shed 0 bases, with 4 bases lying between them. The CDR3 contains 15 residues. CDR1 is SGHAT and CDR2 is FQNNGV in the germline V gene. CDR3 region: CASSLVGSGANVLTF. The DNA of the CDR3 is TGTGCCAGCAGCTTAGTGGGCTCTGGGGCCAACGTCCTGACTTTC. Supplemented by reference TRBV11-2 and TRBJ2-6, the full variable domain reads EAGVAQSPRYKIIEKRQSVAFWCNPISGHATLYWYQQILGQGPKLLIQFQNNGVVDDSQLPKDRFSAERLKGVDSTLKIQPAKLEDSAVYLCASSLVGSGANVLTFGAGSRLTVL.

This clone was counted between two and nine times. This chain uses TRBV5-4 with TRBJ2-7; D unresolved. This CDR3 contains 15 residues. The germline V gene encodes CDR1 SGHNT and CDR2 YYREEE (reference sequence). Trimming shortened V by 0 bases and J by 0 bases, and 10 bases separated the two germline ends. The CDR3 is CASSLGSGSSYEQYF. The CDR3 region has the DNA TGTGCCAGCAGCTTGGGGTCCGGCTCCTCCTACGAGCAGTACTTC.

This clone was observed a handful of times. The genes are TRBV10-1 and TRBJ2-1, with D possibly matching TRBD1 (6 bases). This CDR3 region has 16 residues. Trimming took 0 bases from V and 0 from J, leaving 9 bases between them. Germline values: CDR1 WNHNN, CDR2 SYGVQD (reference sequence). The CDR3 DNA sequence: TGCGCCAGCAGTGAGTCACAGGGCCGCTCCTACAATGAGCAGTTCTTC. Residues: CASSESQGRSYNEQFF.

The chain recombines TRBV5-4 with TRBJ2-1; 12 positions match TRBD2. Germline CDR1 reads SGHNT; CDR2 reads YYREEE (reference sequence). V lost 2 bases to trimming and J lost 7 bases; unmatched junction nucleotides: 4. The CDR3 runs 15 residues. The CDR3 region is CASSFLAGGGNEQFF. CDR3 sequence (DNA): TGTGCCAGCAGCTTCCTAGCGGGAGGGGGAAATGAGCAGTTCTTC.

The chain carries TRBV10-3 and TRBJ2-5; D is ambiguous. This CDR3 contains 13 residues. V dropped 4 bases and J dropped 4 bases, with 10 bases sitting between them. Germline values: CDR1 ENHRY, CDR2 SYGVKD. The CDR3 loop reads CAISGTVTETQYF. As DNA, the CDR3 is TGTGCCATCAGTGGGACGGTGACAGAGACCCAGTACTTC.

This clone is a singleton in its sample. The chain uses TRBV4-1 and TRBJ1-5, with D tentatively TRBD1 (5 bases). The CDR3 covers 13 residues. CDR1 and CDR2 from the germline V gene are MGHRA and YSYEKL. Trimming took off 2 bases at V and 7 bases at J, with 9 bases between the two ends. CDR3 nucleotides: TGCGCCAGCAGCCAACAGGGAGGACAGCCCCAGCATTTT. Amino acid sequence: CASSQQGGQPQHF.

The rearrangement joins TRBV5-6 to TRBJ2-1; maybe TRBD2 (5 bases). This CDR3 spans 16 amino acids. The germline CDR1 and CDR2 sequences are SGHDT and YYEEEE. Trimming removed 5 bases at V and 2 bases at J, with 17 bases between. CDR3 in amino acids: CASRFQEGLTYNEQFF. In DNA form, the CDR3 reads TGTGCCAGCAGGTTCCAAGAGGGATTAACCTACAATGAGCAGTTCTTC. Full variable domain (remainder filled in from reference TRBV5-6 and TRBJ2-1): DAGVTQSPTHLIKTRGQQVTLRCSPKSGHDTVSWYQQALGQGPQFIFQYYEEEERQRGNFPDRFSGHQFPNYSSELNVNALLLGDSALYLCASRFQEGLTYNEQFFGPGTRLTVL.

The V gene is TRBV5-6, the J gene TRBJ2-3, with D hard to call. The length of the CDR3 is 15 residues. Between the trimmed V and J ends, which lost 5 bases and 2 bases, there was a span of 15 bases. The germline V gene has CDR1 SGHDT and CDR2 YYEEEE. CDR3 in DNA: TGTGCCAGCAGGGGCAGGTCCTCTTACACAGATACGCAGTATTTT. It codes for CASRGRSSYTDTQYF.

The genes are TRBV5-6 and TRBJ2-7; the match to TRBD2 covers 12 bases. The junction had 3 bases not matched to a gene; V was cut back by 1 base and J by 4 bases. Per the germline V gene, CDR1 is SGHDT and CDR2 is YYEEEE. CDR3 size: 15 residues. For the CDR3, the DNA is TGTGCCAGCAGCTTGCTGACTAGCGGGAGTTACGAGCAGTACTTC. The encoded protein is CASSLLTSGSYEQYF.

The chain has TRBV28 and TRBJ2-1, with D possibly matching TRBD1 (5 bases). CDR1 is MDHEN, CDR2 SYDVKM, per germline. V lost 4 bases and J 7 bases, leaving 17 bases between the germline ends. This CDR3 spans 15 amino acids. The CDR3 protein is CASSSHQGLGNEQFF. CDR3 nucleotides: TGTGCCAGCAGTTCCCACCAGGGATTGGGTAATGAGCAGTTCTTC.